These 32 T cell receptor beta chains were all obtained from the same sample, sequenced in a study of human T cells and chemical hapten exposure. TCRdb re-derived calls from the RACE reads in MiXCR, one entry per CDR3 protein. The sample lists 150,000 to 200,000 distinct CDR3 sequences; about a fifth were seen once. Time point indicated: patch test 1, 2 weeks after DPC sensitization. Treatment noted: therapeutic diphenylcyclopropenone sensitization with weekly scalp DPC. The sample was whole blood, taken in connection with sensitization to the hapten diphenylcyclopropenone (DPC). Receptors were obtained from a woman between 45 and 60 years old with alopecia areata. Some clones in this sample may be carry-over from other donors' samples.

This clonotype was found a few times. The chain has TRBV29-1 and TRBJ1-2, with D unclear. This CDR3 contains 12 residues. Trimming removed 7 bases from V and 3 bases from J, with 12 bases in between. The germline CDR1 and CDR2 sequences are SQVTM and ANQGSEA. CDR3 sequence: CSAEEGDYGYTF. The CDR3 bases are TGCAGCGCGGAAGAGGGCGACTATGGCTACACCTTC.

This clonotype was detected only a few times. The chain links TRBV20-1 to TRBJ2-7; 13 bases line up with TRBD2. V trimming: 8 bases; J trimming: 2 bases; junction bases outside the gene matches: 3. The CDR3 spans 13 residues. In germline, CDR1 is DFQATT, CDR2 SNEGSKA (reference sequence). CDR3 DNA sequence: TGCAGTACAACTAGCGGGGGGGCCTACGAGCAGTACTTC. Residues: CSTTSGGAYEQYF.

This clonotype was observed a few times. The chain employs TRBV20-1 and TRBJ2-1; D may match TRBD1 or TRBD2 (6 bases each). Germline V gene sequence: CDR1 DFQATT, CDR2 SNEGSKA (reference sequence). V lost 0 bases, J lost 2 bases, and 8 bases lay in between. CDR3 length: 14 amino acids. The CDR3 here is CSARERDTYNEQFF. CDR3 coding DNA: TGCAGTGCTAGAGAGCGGGACACCTACAATGAGCAGTTCTTC.

In its sample, this clonotype was seen a few times. The V and J genes are TRBV7-9 and TRBJ2-1, with TRBD2 matching 8 bases. Germline trimming cut 6 bases from V and 1 base from J; bases unmatched to any gene: 5. This CDR3 has 15 residues. Germline values: CDR1 SEHNR, CDR2 FQNEAQ (reference sequence). Written as DNA, the CDR3 is TGTGCCAGCAGGCACGGGGGGGGGTCCTACAATGAGCAGTTCTTC. Its protein is CASRHGGGSYNEQFF.

This chain uses TRBV20-1 with TRBJ2-7; D is unclear. The V end was cut by 1 base, the J end by 1 base, with 20 bases between. The CDR3 contains 17 residues. Germline V lookup: CDR1 DFQATT, CDR2 SNEGSKA (reference sequence). CDR3 DNA: TGCAGTGCTAGAGGACCCCCCCAAGCAGGACGTTCCTACGAGCAGTACTTC. Protein: CSARGPPQAGRSYEQYF.

This rearrangement joins TRBV2 to TRBJ2-3; no definite D call. This CDR3 spans 15 amino acids. Germline values: CDR1 SNHLY, CDR2 FYNNEI. V was clipped by 5 bases and J by 1 base, with 13 bases between them. The CDR3 DNA sequence: TGTGCCAGCAGTCTAGGAGATCTGGGCACAGATACGCAGTATTTT. It encodes CASSLGDLGTDTQYF.

Ten or more counts support this clonotype. This chain links TRBV2 with TRBJ2-1; 7 bases map to TRBD2. The CDR3 runs to 14 residues. The V gene end was trimmed by 5 bases and the J gene end by 9 bases; junction bases not matched to a gene: 10. CDR1 SNHLY and CDR2 FYNNEI come from the germline V gene. CDR3 loop: CASSWGGAIGEQFF. Written as DNA, the CDR3 is TGTGCCAGCAGTTGGGGAGGGGCGATCGGTGAGCAGTTCTTC.

This sequence joins TRBV3-1 and TRBJ2-6; unclear D gene. The V gene's germline CDR1 is LGHDT and CDR2 YNNKEL (reference sequence). The CDR3 extends over 14 amino acids. V lost 0 bases to trimming and J lost 2 bases, with 2 bases between them. CDR3 protein: CASSQDPGANVLTF. In DNA form, the CDR3 reads TGTGCCAGCAGCCAAGACCCTGGGGCCAACGTCCTGACTTTC.

The chain links TRBV3-1 to TRBJ1-5; tentative D call: TRBD1 (5 bases). Germline-derived CDR1 and CDR2 are LGHDT and YNNKEL (reference sequence). V lost 3 bases and J lost 8, with 14 bases in between. The CDR3 has 14 residues. Here the CDR3 DNA reads TGTGCCAGCAGCCAGGGGACTCGGTGGGAGCCCCAGCATTTT. It specifies CASSQGTRWEPQHF.

Only a few counts were recorded for this clonotype. The genes are TRBV11-2 and TRBJ2-2; D possibly matches TRBD1 or TRBD2 (6 bases each). The CDR3 runs 14 residues. Between the trimmed V and J ends, which lost 5 bases and 5 bases, there was a span of 12 bases. From germline, CDR1 is SGHAT and CDR2 FQNNGV. CDR3 coding DNA: TGTGCCAGCAGCACCCGGGGGCTAACCGGGGAGCTGTTTTTT. Protein: CASSTRGLTGELFF.

The chain carries TRBV2 and TRBJ2-2, with TRBD2 matching over 9 bases. CDR1 and CDR2 from the germline V gene are SNHLY and FYNNEI. This CDR3 has 15 amino acids. Unmatched junction bases numbered 7, after V lost 8 bases and J lost 3 bases. In DNA, the CDR3 is TGTGCCAGCCGTAGCGGGAGAGGGGACACCGGGGAGCTGTTTTTT. Translated: CASRSGRGDTGELFF.

The gene calls are TRBV11-2 and TRBJ2-7, with TRBD2 matching over 11 bases. This CDR3 region has 14 residues. The J segment lost 10 bases and the V segment lost 4 bases, leaving 9 bases of the junction unmatched. In germline, CDR1 is SGHAT, CDR2 FQNNGV. The CDR3 DNA reads TGTGCCAGCAGCTCCGGGACTAGCGGTTCGCGTCAGTACTTC. It specifies CASSSGTSGSRQYF.

The chain has TRBV29-1 and TRBJ2-2; D is unresolved. V was shortened by 3 bases and J by 4 bases, with 9 bases between the two germline ends. The length of the CDR3 is 13 residues. Germline assignment: CDR1 SQVTM and CDR2 ANQGSEA. CDR3: CSVDSSGTGELFF. For the CDR3, the DNA is TGCAGCGTTGATTCTAGTGGCACCGGGGAGCTGTTTTTT.

V usage is TRBV6-2 or TRBV6-3 and J usage is TRBJ2-7, with 9 bases aligning to TRBD1. The CDR3 sequence is 14 residues long. V lost 6 bases to trimming and J lost 1 base; unmatched junction nucleotides: 4. CDR1 MNHEY and CDR2 SVGEGT come from the germline V gene. The CDR3 loop is CASSQGQGSYEQYF. The CDR3 DNA is TGTGCCAGCAGCCAGGGACAGGGTTCCTACGAGCAGTACTTC.

The chain combines TRBV29-1 with TRBJ1-1, with TRBD1 matching over 9 bases. Germline trimming cut 6 bases from V and 7 bases from J; bases unmatched to any gene: 12. The germline gives CDR1 SQVTM, CDR2 ANQGSEA. The CDR3 runs 14 residues. The CDR3 nucleotides are TGCAGCGTCGCTCGCGGGACAGGGTTCGGTGAAGCTTTCTTT. Its translation: CSVARGTGFGEAFF.

This clonotype showed up just a few times. At one boundary the junction diverges from the germline segment, which might be a read error. The CDR3 is CSAERTAGSSEQYF. The CDR3 DNA reads TGCAGTGCGGAACGGACTGCCGGATCCTCCGAGCAGTACTTC. V gene TRBV20-1 combines with J gene TRBJ2-7, with TRBD2 as a possible D gene (5 bases). Per the germline V gene, CDR1 is DFQATT and CDR2 is SNEGSKA (reference sequence). The CDR3 totals 14 residues.

This clonotype has just a few counts. V is TRBV7-2 and J is TRBJ2-1; D remains ambiguous. Trimming cost V 0 bases and J 7 bases, with 10 bases left between them. CDR1 and CDR2 (germline): SGHTA, FQGNSA. CDR3 size: 14 residues. The CDR3 region is CASSLAVGENEQFF. The CDR3 DNA reads as TGTGCCAGCAGCTTAGCGGTCGGCGAGAATGAGCAGTTCTTC.

This clonotype was detected only a few times. V is TRBV6-5 and J is TRBJ1-5, with 8 positions matching TRBD1. The CDR3 is 13 residues long. Germline CDR1 and CDR2: MNHEY and SVGAGI. The V segment lost 9 bases and the J segment 3 bases; nucleotides outside the gene matches: 4. CDR3 sequence reads: CASGQGINQPQHF. The CDR3 coding sequence is TGTGCCAGTGGACAGGGAATCAATCAGCCCCAGCATTTT.

The J gene is TRBJ1-1, the V gene TRBV5-1; 8 bases line up with TRBD1. The CDR3 contains 14 residues. The ends lost 0 bases at V and 4 bases at J; junction bases unmatched: 2. Germline loops: CDR1 SGHRS, CDR2 YFSETQ. The CDR3 region has the DNA TGCGCCAGCAGCTTGGCACAGGGGGGCACTGAAGCTTTCTTT. This codes for CASSLAQGGTEAFF.

The V gene is TRBV6-1, the J gene TRBJ1-5, with D unclear. The CDR3 runs to 14 residues. Germline-derived CDR1 and CDR2 are MNHNS and SASEGT. The V and J ends lost 8 bases and 0 bases respectively, with 11 bases between them. The CDR3 here is CASAAAYSNQPQHF. CDR3 DNA sequence: TGTGCCAGCGCAGCAGCCTATAGCAATCAGCCCCAGCATTTT.

This clonotype was recorded a few times. The V and J genes are TRBV5-1 and TRBJ2-3; D perhaps matches TRBD2 (5 bases). The CDR3 is 14 residues long. Germline CDR1 and CDR2: SGHRS and YFSETQ. Trimming removed 0 bases at V and 6 bases at J, with 11 bases between. This CDR3 is CASSLEDRGDTQYF. In DNA form, the CDR3 reads TGCGCCAGCAGCTTGGAGGACCGGGGTGATACGCAGTATTTT.

The J gene is TRBJ2-4, the V gene TRBV5-5; D is perhaps TRBD1 (6 bases). The CDR3 runs to 15 residues. V was pared by 4 bases and J by 7 bases, with 18 bases between. Germline assignment: CDR1 SGHKS and CDR2 YYEKEE (reference sequence). As DNA, the CDR3 is TGTGCCAGCAGCCCCCCTCGGGCTCAGGGGAACATTCAGTACTTC. Translating it yields CASSPPRAQGNIQYF.

The rearrangement uses TRBV6-6 and TRBJ2-7; 8 bases line up with TRBD1. V trimming: 6 bases; J trimming: 2 bases; junction bases outside the gene matches: 9. From germline, CDR1 is MNHNY and CDR2 SVGAGI (reference sequence). The CDR3 contains 15 residues. CDR3 amino acids: CASRRLGTGTYEQYF. In DNA, the CDR3 is TGTGCCAGCAGGCGATTAGGGACAGGAACCTACGAGCAGTACTTC.

Points on this clonotype: The junction departs from germline at one end; a sequencing error may be responsible. The chain joins TRBV2 to TRBJ2-3; D is tentatively TRBD1 or TRBD2 (6 bases each). This CDR3 has 12 residues. Germline CDR1 is SNHLY and CDR2 is FYNNEI. The CDR3 DNA sequence: TGTGCCAGCAGTGAAGCGCGGGACCCAGGGGCCTTT. Its translation is CASSEARDPGAF. The full variable domain, completed using reference TRBV2 and TRBJ2-3, is EPEVTQTPSHQVTQMGQEVILRCVPISNHLYFYWYRQILGQKVEFLVSFYNNEISEKSEIFDDQFSVERPDGSNFTLKIRSTKLEDSAMYFCASSEARDPGAFGPGTRLTVL.

V usage is TRBV10-3 and J usage is TRBJ2-7; 9 bases line up with TRBD1. The CDR3 sequence is 14 residues long. Germline V gives CDR1 ENHRY, CDR2 SYGVKD. Trimming at V came to 6 bases and at J to 2 bases, leaving 5 bases not matched to a gene. CDR3 coding DNA: TGTGCCATCAGCCCGGGACAGGGTGCCTACGAGCAGTACTTC. As protein: CAISPGQGAYEQYF.

The chain carries TRBV5-1 and TRBJ2-6; 11 nucleotides agree with TRBD2. The junction had 6 bases not matched to a gene; V was cut back by 4 bases and J by 0 bases. This CDR3 is 18 amino acids long. Germline CDR1 reads SGHRS; CDR2 reads YFSETQ. The CDR3 loop reads CASSPRLAGLSGANVLTF. CDR3 sequence (DNA): TGCGCCAGCAGCCCCCGACTAGCGGGACTCTCTGGGGCCAACGTCCTGACTTTC.

This clonotype has ten or more counts. This sequence joins TRBV2 and TRBJ2-2; 7 bases map to TRBD2. With 6 bases clipped from V and 4 bases from J, the junction kept 5 bases outside the gene matches. CDR1 SNHLY and CDR2 FYNNEI come from the germline V gene. The CDR3 has 14 residues. CDR3 nucleotides: TGTGCCAGCAGCGAAACTAGCGCCACCGGGGAGCTGTTTTTT. The encoded protein is CASSETSATGELFF.

V gene TRBV12-3 or TRBV12-4 combines with J gene TRBJ2-5; TRBD2 matches 13 bases. This CDR3 has 14 residues. With 6 bases clipped from V and 7 bases from J, the junction kept 5 bases outside the gene matches. CDR3 sequence reads: CASRLGLAGSTQYF. DNA for the CDR3: TGTGCCAGCAGGCTGGGACTAGCGGGATCGACCCAGTACTTC.

The genes are TRBV12-3 or TRBV12-4 and TRBJ1-2; D not certain. Trimming took 1 base from V and 7 from J, leaving 10 bases between them. This CDR3 spans 13 amino acids. The CDR3 bases are TGTGCCAGCAGTTTAGATCGGGGAGCTGGCTACACCTTC. This gives the protein CASSLDRGAGYTF.

DNA for the CDR3: TGTGCCAGCAGTTTTAAACTAGCGGGAGGAAGGAGGTACGAGCAGTACTTC. Its protein product is CASSFKLAGGRRYEQYF. The V gene is TRBV7-2, the J gene TRBJ2-7, with TRBD2 matching 12 bases. The V segment lost 6 bases and the J segment 4 bases; nucleotides outside the gene matches: 13. The germline gives CDR1 SGHTA, CDR2 FQGNSA. This CDR3 has 17 amino acids.

Only a few counts were recorded for this clonotype. The chain links TRBV6-1 to TRBJ1-5; 8 bases are shared with TRBD1. With 3 bases clipped from V and 0 bases from J, the junction kept 10 bases outside the gene matches. CDR1 is MNHNS, CDR2 SASEGT, per germline. This CDR3 has 18 amino acids. The CDR3 coding sequence is TGTGCCAGCAGTGAGTTGGGACAGGAGACGTATAGCAATCAGCCCCAGCATTTT. Protein: CASSELGQETYSNQPQHF.

The gene calls are TRBV11-2 and TRBJ2-5; D gene ambiguous. Germline CDR1 SGHAT, CDR2 FQNNGV. Trimming stripped 1 base from V and 3 bases from J, with 12 bases between. The CDR3 covers 15 residues. CDR3 sequence reads: CASSLVGFYEETQYF. Here the CDR3 DNA reads TGTGCCAGCAGCTTAGTGGGGTTTTACGAAGAGACCCAGTACTTC.